This T cell receptor beta chain derives from a study of shared clonotypes between healthy human individuals. V shed 2 bases and J 3 bases; nucleotides not matched to a gene: 11. The CDR3 extends over 17 amino acids. Per germline, CDR1 MGHDK and CDR2 SYGVNS. A remark on this clone: Its target is unknown.

Sequencing was performed with immunoSEQ multiplex PCR; in TCRdb, only in-frame clones are kept and a portion is missing. The sample shows about 2.5 million clones, around 93% of them seen only once. General study findings and limits: An expected dependence of interdonor clonotype sharing on sequencing depth was noted.

The sequenced material came from naive CD4+ T cells from PBMCs. As for subset: CD45RA+ positively selected. This TCR came from a young man in good health. Some clones in this sample may be carry-over from other donors' samples. The chain joins TRBV25-1 to TRBJ2-3, with TRBD2 identical over 7 bases. The CDR3 region has the DNA TGTGCCAGCAGTGAACGTCGGCTAGCGGTGGGGACAGATACGCAGTATTTT. Residues: CASSERRLAVGTDTQYF. Filled out from reference TRBV25-1 and TRBJ2-3, the complete variable domain reads EADIYQTPRYLVIGTGKKITLECSQTMGHDKMYWYQQDPGMELHLIHYSYGVNSTEKGDLSSESTVSRIRTEHFPLTLESARPSHTSQYLCASSERRLAVGTDTQYFGPGTRLTVL.